One sample yielded the 15 T cell receptor beta chains listed below, sequenced in a study of T-cell reconstitution after alpha-beta-depleted transplantation in children. Unique molecular identifiers were incorporated when the TCRbeta library was constructed. TCRdb independently ran MiXCR on the PCR reads; one entry per CDR3 protein. The data show roughly 400,000 distinct CDR3 sequences, with around two fifths seen just once and about 30% held by the top ten. The source material was PBMCs, sampled before TCRalphabeta/CD19-depleted stem cell transplant. These receptors originate from a girl aged 2-10 years with aplastic anemia, due to receive a stem cell transplant.

The V call is TRBV3-1, the J call TRBJ2-1; a possible D gene is TRBD2 (6 bases). The CDR3 runs to 13 residues. Trimming pared 0 bases from V and 13 bases from J, leaving 13 bases between. Per the germline V gene, CDR1 is LGHDT and CDR2 is YNNKEL (reference sequence). In DNA form, the CDR3 reads TGTGCCAGCAGCCAAGAGGCAGGGACTGGCCAGTTCTTC. Translation gives CASSQEAGTGQFF.

V is TRBV7-3 and J is TRBJ2-2; D is ambiguous. With 3 bases removed from V and 5 bases from J, the gap between germline ends came to 10 bases. CDR3 length: 14 amino acids. Germline lookup yields CDR1 SGHTA and CDR2 FQGTGA. DNA of the CDR3: TGTGCCAGCAGCTTCTCAGTGGAAACCGGGGAGCTGTTTTTT. Translation: CASSFSVETGELFF.

The chain couples TRBV2 to TRBJ2-2; no clear D gene. CDR1 and CDR2 (germline): SNHLY, FYNNEI. Trimming stripped 8 bases from V and 8 bases from J, with 9 bases between. The CDR3 totals 11 residues. CDR3 in DNA: TGTGCCAGCGGGCTTGTAGGGGAGCTGTTTTTT. Translated, it gives CASGLVGELFF.

The chain joins TRBV7-3 to TRBJ1-2; D is ambiguous. This CDR3 is built from 15 residues. The germline V gene encodes CDR1 SGHTA and CDR2 FQGTGA. V was clipped by 4 bases and J by 4 bases, with 16 bases between them. CDR3 protein: CASSYCWSLVYGYTF. The CDR3 nucleotides are TGTGCCAGCAGCTACTGTTGGTCTCTTGTCTATGGCTACACCTTC.

This rearrangement joins TRBV12-3 or TRBV12-4 to TRBJ1-5; D gene ambiguous. Trimming shortened V by 4 bases and J by 2 bases, and 15 bases separated the two germline ends. This CDR3 comprises 16 residues. The CDR3 sequence is CASSSLGMSGNQPQHF. The DNA for the CDR3 is TGTGCCAGCAGTTCGTTGGGGATGAGCGGCAATCAGCCCCAGCATTTT.

The J gene is TRBJ2-6, the V gene TRBV20-1, with TRBD1 matching over 7 bases. The germline gives CDR1 DFQATT, CDR2 SNEGSKA (reference sequence). V gave up 5 bases and J gave up 4 bases; unmatched junction bases: 11. The length of the CDR3 is 16 residues. The CDR3 reads CSAEGQPPRGANVLTF. CDR3 nucleotides: TGCAGTGCTGAGGGACAGCCTCCTAGGGGGGCCAACGTCCTGACTTTC.

This clonotype was picked up a small number of times. The gene calls are TRBV7-9 and TRBJ2-3; TRBD2 is a possible D gene (5 bases). This CDR3 has 16 residues. Germline V gene sequence: CDR1 SEHNR, CDR2 FQNEAQ (reference sequence). Trimming removed 3 bases at V and 0 bases at J, with 13 bases between. The CDR3 DNA reads as TGTGCCAGCAGCTTTGTACCGGGATGGAGCACAGATACGCAGTATTTT. Its protein is CASSFVPGWSTDTQYF. Combining the CDR3 with reference TRBV7-9 and TRBJ2-3 gives the whole variable domain DTGVSQNPRHKITKRGQNVTFRCDPISEHNRLYWYRQTLGQGPEFLTYFQNEAQLEKSRLLSDRFSAERPKGSFSTLEIQRTEQGDSAMYLCASSFVPGWSTDTQYFGPGTRLTVL.

This clonotype was seen a few times. The chain carries TRBV5-1 and TRBJ2-1, with 10 positions matching TRBD2. CDR3 size: 16 residues. The J segment lost 10 bases and the V segment lost 0 bases, leaving 10 bases of the junction unmatched. Germline-derived CDR1 and CDR2 are SGHRS and YFSETQ. The CDR3: CASSLEGSSGSQEQFF. Here the CDR3 DNA reads TGCGCCAGCAGCTTGGAGGGGTCTAGCGGGAGTCAGGAGCAGTTCTTC.

In regard to this clonotype: A read error may be the cause here, since a much bigger clone is one base away. The rearrangement joins TRBV20-1 to TRBJ2-7; D uncertain. The CDR3 has 10 amino acids. The germline gives CDR1 DFQATT, CDR2 SNEGSKA (reference sequence). Between the trimmed V and J ends, which lost 3 bases and 6 bases, there was a span of 6 bases. CDR3: CSARHFEQYF. CDR3 coding DNA: TGCAGTGCTAGGCACTTCGAGCAGTACTTC.

V usage is TRBV28 and J usage is TRBJ2-7; D may be TRBD1 (8 bases). With 6 bases removed from V and 5 bases from J, the gap between germline ends came to 14 bases. The CDR3 runs to 13 residues. Germline V gene data show CDR1 as MDHEN and CDR2 as SYDVKM. CDR3 residues: CASRPTGGDEQYF. The CDR3, as DNA: TGTGCCAGCAGGCCTACAGGGGGGGACGAGCAGTACTTC.

This sequence joins TRBV28 and TRBJ2-3; D ambiguous. Trimming removed 2 bases from V and 3 bases from J, with 6 bases in between. This CDR3 has 13 amino acids. Germline V gives CDR1 MDHEN, CDR2 SYDVKM. CDR3: CASSLPATDTQYF. The CDR3 bases are TGTGCCAGCAGTTTACCTGCGACAGATACGCAGTATTTT.

The gene calls are TRBV20-1 and TRBJ2-1; a possible D gene is TRBD2 (5 bases). From germline, CDR1 is DFQATT and CDR2 SNEGSKA (reference sequence). V lost 2 bases and J lost 0, with 14 bases in between. There are 16 residues in the CDR3. DNA for the CDR3: TGCAGTGCTAGACCCCAGGAGCGGAGCTCCTACAATGAGCAGTTCTTC. Translated: CSARPQERSSYNEQFF.

CDR3 sequence (DNA): TGCAGCGTTGGAGAGGGAACCACAGATACGCAGTATTTT. This sequence encodes CSVGEGTTDTQYF. The rearrangement links TRBV29-1 to TRBJ2-3; tentatively, D is TRBD2 (5 bases). The V end was cut by 4 bases, the J end by 2 bases, with 10 bases between. From germline, CDR1 is SQVTM and CDR2 ANQGSEA. The CDR3 covers 13 residues.

This clonotype has ten or more counts. This chain joins TRBV18 and TRBJ2-3; the D is unclear. The CDR3 length is 12 residues. V lost 4 bases and J lost 4, with 6 bases in between. Germline V gene sequence: CDR1 KGHSH, CDR2 LQKENI. DNA for the CDR3: TGTGCCAGCTCACTCCTTGCAGATACGCAGTATTTT. Its translation is CASSLLADTQYF.

This chain connects TRBV6-1 to TRBJ2-7; D may match TRBD1 or TRBD2 (6 bases each). The CDR3 is made up of 14 amino acids. Germline V lookup: CDR1 MNHNS, CDR2 SASEGT. Trimming left V 6 bases short and J 3 bases short, with 15 bases between. CDR3 protein: CASSRLGTLYEQYF. In DNA form, the CDR3 reads TGTGCCAGCAGCCGACTAGGGACACTCTACGAGCAGTACTTC.